This T cell receptor beta chain was identified during a study of spatial heterogeneity in lung cancer. Across the whole study: Mean representation of each unique TCR and UMI combination in the raw reads exceeded nine occurrences.

Time point defined: sample taken at primary tumor resection. From germline, CDR1 is MDHEN and CDR2 SYDVKM. V trimming: 7 bases; J trimming: 5 bases; junction bases outside the gene matches: 10. The CDR3 has 15 amino acids. Broader study findings: Within tumors, counts of expanded alpha and beta TCRs tracked tumor mutation counts.

Worth noting for this clonotype: Its matching antigen is unknown.

On each TCR cDNA molecule, a unique molecular identifier was present. TCRdb fed the 5' RACE reads into MiXCR, producing one record per CDR3 protein. Among some 1,000 distinct CDR3 sequences listed, about a third were seen once. Material: lung tumor tissue, obtained at surgery. The chain uses TRBV28 and TRBJ2-1; TRBD2 aligns across 8 bases. This sequence was found in a male donor with early-stage non-small cell lung cancer. CDR3 sequence: CASIFAGGPDNEQFF. In DNA, the CDR3 is TGTGCCAGCATCTTCGCGGGAGGCCCTGACAATGAGCAGTTCTTC.